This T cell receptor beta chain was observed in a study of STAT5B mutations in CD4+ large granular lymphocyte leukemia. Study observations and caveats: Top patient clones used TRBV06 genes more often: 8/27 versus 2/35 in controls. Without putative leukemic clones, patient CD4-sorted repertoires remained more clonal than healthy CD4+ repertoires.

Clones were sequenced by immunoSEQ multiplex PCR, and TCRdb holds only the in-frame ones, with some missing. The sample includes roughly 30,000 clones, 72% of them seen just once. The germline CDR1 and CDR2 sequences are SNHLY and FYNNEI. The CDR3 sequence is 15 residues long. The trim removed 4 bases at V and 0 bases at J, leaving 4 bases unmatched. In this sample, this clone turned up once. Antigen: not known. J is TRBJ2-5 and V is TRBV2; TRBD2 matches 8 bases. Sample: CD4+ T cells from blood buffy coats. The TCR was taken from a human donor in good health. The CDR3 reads CASSVGGGYQETQYF. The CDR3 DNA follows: TGTGCCAGCAGTGTAGGCGGGGGGTACCAAGAGACCCAGTACTTC.